The 17 T cell receptor beta chains below all came from one sample that was sequenced in a study of shared clonotypes between healthy human individuals. Profiled with immunoSEQ multiplex PCR; TCRdb holds only in-frame clones, not every one. Of about 800,000 clones listed, approximately 97% are singletons. As defined, naive CD8 cells were CD45RO-negative and positively selected for CCR7, with terminally differentiated effector memory CD45RA+ cells excluded. The material sequenced was naive CD8+ T cells sorted from blood. These TCRs come from a man younger than 40 in good health.

The chain couples TRBV6-6 to TRBJ2-3, with D hard to call. V was shortened by 7 bases and J by 6 bases, with 11 bases between the two germline ends. This CDR3 spans 12 amino acids. Looked up from germline, CDR1 is MNHNY and CDR2 is SVGAGI (reference sequence). CDR3 sequence (DNA): TGTGCCAGCACCCTAACGGGCGATACGCAGTATTTT. Residues: CASTLTGDTQYF.

V gene TRBV7-9 combines with J gene TRBJ2-7; TRBD2 is a possible D gene (6 bases). Germline V gene sequence: CDR1 SEHNR, CDR2 FQNEAQ (reference sequence). V dropped 5 bases and J dropped 4 bases, with 21 bases sitting between them. CDR3 length: 16 amino acids. In DNA form, the CDR3 reads TGTGCCAGCAGCGTAAGCCGGGGGTCGGCGAGTTACGAGCAGTACTTC. It translates to CASSVSRGSASYEQYF. The full variable domain, completed using reference TRBV7-9 and TRBJ2-7, is DTGVSQNPRHKITKRGQNVTFRCDPISEHNRLYWYRQTLGQGPEFLTYFQNEAQLEKSRLLSDRFSAERPKGSFSTLEIQRTEQGDSAMYLCASSVSRGSASYEQYFGPGTRLTVT.

The chain couples TRBV29-1 to TRBJ2-1, with TRBD1 identical over 7 bases. V lost 4 bases, J lost 6 bases, and 3 bases stayed unmatched. CDR3 size: 12 residues. In germline, CDR1 is SQVTM, CDR2 ANQGSEA. The CDR3 sequence: CSVVPGGNEQFF. In DNA, the CDR3 is TGCAGCGTTGTGCCAGGGGGCAATGAGCAGTTCTTC.

This chain links TRBV4-1 with TRBJ2-2, with a weak D call TRBD1 (5 bases). There are 16 residues in the CDR3. V lost 0 bases and J 5 bases, leaving 13 bases between the germline ends. CDR1 MGHRA and CDR2 YSYEKL come from the germline V gene. The DNA for the CDR3 is TGCGCCAGCAGCCAAGATGAGTCAGGGTGGACCGGGGAGCTGTTTTTT. This codes for CASSQDESGWTGELFF.

V gene TRBV5-5 combines with J gene TRBJ2-7; possible D gene TRBD2, 6 bases. CDR3 length: 12 amino acids. CDR1 and CDR2 (germline): SGHKS, YYEKEE (reference sequence). The ends were cut back, 7 bases at V and 3 bases at J, with 11 bases in the middle. The CDR3 protein is CASRRDNYEQYF. The CDR3 region has the DNA TGTGCCAGCCGGAGGGATAACTACGAGCAGTACTTC.

In this sample, this clone turned up once. The rearrangement joins TRBV27 to TRBJ2-1, with 11 positions matching TRBD2. With 6 bases clipped from V and 0 bases from J, the junction kept 4 bases outside the gene matches. Germline CDR1 reads MNHEY; CDR2 reads SMNVEV (reference sequence). The CDR3 length is 16 residues. The CDR3 DNA is TGTGCCAGCAGAACAACTAGCGGGAGCTCCTACAATGAGCAGTTCTTC. Translation gives CASRTTSGSSYNEQFF.

In the case of this clone: Within the sample, other DNA sequences also encode this same CDR3. The chain links TRBV19 to TRBJ2-7, with D perhaps matching TRBD2 (5 bases). This CDR3 is 13 amino acids long. V lost 3 bases, J lost 1 base, and 7 bases lay in between. Germline V gene data show CDR1 as LNHDA and CDR2 as SQIVND (reference sequence). The CDR3 nucleotides read TGTGCCAGTAGTATTGGGGAGTCCTACGAGCAGTACTTC. Amino acids: CASSIGESYEQYF.

This sequence joins TRBV19 and TRBJ2-6; D may be TRBD1 or TRBD2 (5 bases each). The V end was cut by 10 bases, the J end by 0 bases, with 16 bases between. This CDR3 contains 16 residues. The germline gives CDR1 LNHDA, CDR2 SQIVND (reference sequence). The CDR3: CAISEGRSSGANVLTF. The CDR3 nucleotides read TGTGCCATCTCCGAGGGACGAAGCTCTGGGGCCAACGTCCTGACTTTC.

The CDR3 DNA follows: TGTGCCATTCGGGGGACAGCATACGAGCAGTACTTC. Translated: CAIRGTAYEQYF. The V call is TRBV7-9, the J call TRBJ2-7; weak D call: TRBD1 (7 bases). The CDR3 is 12 amino acids. The germline V gene encodes CDR1 SEHNR and CDR2 FQNEAQ (reference sequence). Trimming stripped 10 bases from V and 4 bases from J, with 14 bases between.

This clone has just one count. The V gene is TRBV10-3, the J gene TRBJ2-7; D assignment may be TRBD1 or TRBD2 (5 bases each). Per the germline V gene, CDR1 is ENHRY and CDR2 is SYGVKD. CDR3 length: 12 residues. V lost 10 bases and J lost 0, with 10 bases in between. The CDR3 bases are TGTGCCACCTCGAGGGGCTCCTACGAGCAGTACTTC. Translated: CATSRGSYEQYF.

The chain has TRBV28 and TRBJ1-1; D possibly corresponds to TRBD1 (6 bases). The CDR3 totals 16 residues. V was shortened by 3 bases and J by 6 bases, with 20 bases between the two germline ends. The V gene's germline CDR1 is MDHEN and CDR2 SYDVKM. This chain's CDR3 is CASSFRLGQGKPEAFF. DNA for the CDR3: TGTGCCAGCAGTTTCCGTCTTGGGCAGGGGAAGCCTGAAGCTTTCTTT.

The V call is TRBV7-8, the J call TRBJ2-1; 12 bases fit TRBD2. The CDR3 is made up of 19 amino acids. Germline values: CDR1 SGHVS, CDR2 FQNEAQ. V gave up 2 bases and J gave up 7 bases; unmatched junction bases: 15. Here the CDR3 reads CASSLRASGRAMGWNEQFF. CDR3 DNA: TGTGCCAGCAGCTTACGGGCTAGCGGGAGGGCCATGGGATGGAATGAGCAGTTCTTC.

J is TRBJ2-1 and V is TRBV6-5; 11 nucleotides match TRBD2. Germline V gene lookup returns CDR1 MNHEY and CDR2 SVGAGI. V was clipped by 10 bases and J by 5 bases; unmatched bases: 7. The CDR3 contains 14 residues. The CDR3 protein is CATAGTSGNNEQFF. CDR3 DNA: TGTGCCACAGCCGGGACTAGCGGTAACAATGAGCAGTTCTTC.

This chain links TRBV2 with TRBJ2-7, with 10 bases identical to TRBD2. There are 14 residues in the CDR3. In germline, CDR1 is SNHLY, CDR2 FYNNEI. Trimming took 6 bases from V and 3 from J; bases not matched to a gene: 5. The CDR3 bases are TGTGCCAGCAGGGCTAGCGGGAGTAGCTACGAGCAGTACTTC. This gives the protein CASRASGSSYEQYF. The entire variable domain, with the rest obtained from reference TRBV2 and TRBJ2-7, is as follows: EPEVTQTPSHQVTQMGQEVILRCVPISNHLYFYWYRQILGQKVEFLVSFYNNEISEKSEIFDDQFSVERPDGSNFTLKIRSTKLEDSAMYFCASRASGSSYEQYFGPGTRLTVT.

This rearrangement joins TRBV7-3 to TRBJ2-5, with 7 bases that match TRBD2. The J segment lost 1 base and the V segment lost 2 bases, leaving 4 bases of the junction unmatched. This CDR3 is 15 amino acids long. Germline V lookup: CDR1 SGHTA, CDR2 FQGTGA. The CDR3 DNA reads as TGTGCCAGCAGCTTATACCCGGGAGGCCAAGAGACCCAGTACTTC. The encoded protein is CASSLYPGGQETQYF.

The V and J genes are TRBV19 and TRBJ2-2; the D is unclear. The ends were cut back, 5 bases at V and 1 base at J, with 8 bases in the middle. Germline V gene data show CDR1 as LNHDA and CDR2 as SQIVND (reference sequence). The CDR3 sequence is 14 residues long. In DNA, the CDR3 is TGTGCCAGTAGTCTTTCCTTGAACACCGGGGAGCTGTTTTTT. Protein: CASSLSLNTGELFF.

The chain recombines TRBV2 with TRBJ1-1, with a weak D call TRBD1 (5 bases). Deletions cut 0 bases from V and 0 bases from J, with 8 bases between. CDR1 and CDR2 (germline): SNHLY, FYNNEI. The CDR3 has 15 residues. The CDR3 region is CASSEAPGLNTEAFF. CDR3 in DNA: TGTGCCAGCAGTGAAGCTCCGGGGCTGAACACTGAAGCTTTCTTT. Based on the CDR3 plus reference TRBV2 and TRBJ1-1, the full variable domain is EPEVTQTPSHQVTQMGQEVILRCVPISNHLYFYWYRQILGQKVEFLVSFYNNEISEKSEIFDDQFSVERPDGSNFTLKIRSTKLEDSAMYFCASSEAPGLNTEAFFGQGTRLTVV.